The 25 T cell receptor beta chains listed next were all sequenced from one sample in a study of OX40 agonist ivuxolimab in advanced cancers. Sequencing used immunoSEQ multiplex PCR; TCRdb keeps in-frame clones, though not all of them. Altogether some 77,000 clones are present, around 85% being singletons, with the ten largest covering 2% to 2.5%. Source: CD4+ or CD8+ T cells sorted from blood, taken in a trial of the OX40 agonist ivuxolimab. All receptors come from an adult with an advanced solid tumor such as melanoma, head and neck, liver or kidney cancer.

The chain employs TRBV6-1 and TRBJ2-2; D not certain. The germline gives CDR1 MNHNS, CDR2 SASEGT. The CDR3 contains 16 residues. Trimming shortened V by 4 bases and J by 0 bases, and 12 bases separated the two germline ends. The CDR3, as DNA: TGTGCCAGCAGTGGGAGATTGTTCGCGAACACCGGGGAGCTGTTTTTT. Amino acids: CASSGRLFANTGELFF.

The CDR3 protein is CASSPSAGTNNQPQHF. Written as DNA, the CDR3 is TGTGCCAGCTCACCATCTGCGGGTACCAACAATCAGCCCCAGCATTTT. The chain combines TRBV18 with TRBJ1-5; D gene unclear. Germline V gene lookup returns CDR1 KGHSH and CDR2 LQKENI. The CDR3 has 16 residues. V lost 2 bases to trimming and J lost 3 bases, with 14 bases between them.

The chain uses TRBV25-1 and TRBJ1-6, with 9 bases aligning to TRBD1. In germline, CDR1 is MGHDK, CDR2 SYGVNS. CDR3 length: 14 amino acids. The J segment lost 8 bases and the V segment lost 4 bases, leaving 3 bases of the junction unmatched. Written as DNA, the CDR3 is TGTGCCAGCAGTGGACAGGGGGATCATTCACCCCTCCACTTT. Translating it yields CASSGQGDHSPLHF.

The chain carries TRBV13 and TRBJ2-1; TRBD2 agrees at 9 bases. V was pared by 3 bases and J by 3 bases, with 6 bases of the junction left unmatched. The CDR3 spans 16 residues. Germline V CDR1 and CDR2: PRHDT, FYEKMQ (reference sequence). The CDR3 is CASSFYVAGVYNEQFF. CDR3 in DNA: TGTGCCAGCAGCTTTTATGTAGCGGGAGTCTACAATGAGCAGTTCTTC. Together with reference TRBV13 and TRBJ2-1, the CDR3 gives the full variable domain: AAGVIQSPRHLIKEKRETATLKCYPIPRHDTVYWYQQGPGQDPQFLISFYEKMQSDKGSIPDRFSAQQFSDYHSELNMSSLELGDSALYFCASSFYVAGVYNEQFFGPGTRLTVL.

The J gene is TRBJ2-7, the V gene TRBV28; the D is unclear. V lost 4 bases to trimming and J lost 0 bases, with 13 bases between them. This CDR3 is built from 15 residues. Germline V lookup: CDR1 MDHEN, CDR2 SYDVKM. The CDR3 nucleotides read TGTGCCAGCAGTTCTACCGGCTCACCCTCCTACGAGCAGTACTTC. It translates to CASSSTGSPSYEQYF.

This sequence joins TRBV7-8 and TRBJ2-1, with TRBD2 identical over 11 bases. The CDR3 is 15 amino acids. The V and J ends lost 5 bases and 12 bases, in that order; junction bases with no gene match: 12. Germline loops: CDR1 SGHVS, CDR2 FQNEAQ. The CDR3 DNA follows: TGTGCCAGCAGCCTAATAGCGGGGGGGGAGACGGGGCAGTTCTTC. It encodes CASSLIAGGETGQFF.

This clone occurred once. The chain couples TRBV6-1 to TRBJ2-6; the D is unclear. Trimming shortened V by 2 bases and J by 0 bases, and 5 bases separated the two germline ends. The V gene's germline CDR1 is MNHNS and CDR2 SASEGT. The CDR3 is 15 amino acids. The CDR3 region has the DNA TGTGCCAGCAGTGAAAGACTCTCTGGGGCCAACGTCCTGACTTTC. Translation gives CASSERLSGANVLTF.

J is TRBJ1-2 and V is TRBV18, with a tentative D call TRBD1 (5 bases). Germline V gives CDR1 KGHSH, CDR2 LQKENI. Deletions cut 3 bases from V and 3 bases from J, with 14 bases between. This CDR3 has 15 residues. CDR3 amino acids: CASSPIGGVDYGYTF. CDR3 DNA: TGTGCCAGCTCACCGATCGGGGGGGTCGACTATGGCTACACCTTC.

This chain uses TRBV7-8 with TRBJ2-7; TRBD1 matches 8 bases. The CDR3 covers 14 residues. V shed 5 bases and J 2 bases; nucleotides not matched to a gene: 5. The germline CDR1 and CDR2 sequences are SGHVS and FQNEAQ. The CDR3 loop is CASSPRDRTYEQYF. As DNA, the CDR3 is TGTGCCAGCAGCCCACGGGACAGGACCTACGAGCAGTACTTC.

The chain combines TRBV19 with TRBJ1-1; TRBD1 might be the D (6 bases). Trimming removed 2 bases from V and 0 bases from J, with 25 bases in between. The CDR3 is 20 amino acids. CDR1 LNHDA and CDR2 SQIVND come from the germline V gene (reference sequence). CDR3 bases: TGTGCCAGTAGTATACTAGGCAGGGGAACTAGGGAAAGAGTGAACACTGAAGCTTTCTTT. This translates into CASSILGRGTRERVNTEAFF.

The rearrangement links TRBV27 to TRBJ2-4; 13 bases are shared with TRBD2. Germline assignment: CDR1 MNHEY and CDR2 SMNVEV (reference sequence). The ends lost 6 bases at V and 6 bases at J; junction bases unmatched: 14. This CDR3 is 18 amino acids long. Written as DNA, the CDR3 is TGTGCCAGCAGCATGACTAGCGGGGGGTCAAATAGGATAAACATTCAGTACTTC. Its translation: CASSMTSGGSNRINIQYF.

V gene TRBV27 combines with J gene TRBJ2-5, with D tentatively TRBD1 (5 bases). The V end was cut by 0 bases, the J end by 1 base, with 9 bases between. The germline gives CDR1 MNHEY, CDR2 SMNVEV (reference sequence). The CDR3 totals 15 residues. The CDR3 DNA reads TGTGCCAGCAGTTTATCGGCAGGGTTCCAAGAGACCCAGTACTTC. Protein: CASSLSAGFQETQYF.

This clone was detected a few times. The chain joins TRBV5-4 to TRBJ1-1; TRBD1 is a possible D gene (6 bases). Germline V gene data show CDR1 as SGHNT and CDR2 as YYREEE (reference sequence). There are 13 residues in the CDR3. Trimming removed 3 bases at V and 3 bases at J, with 9 bases between. The DNA for the CDR3 is TGTGCCAGCAGCTGGGCAGGGGACACTGAAGCTTTCTTT. Translation: CASSWAGDTEAFF.

The chain employs TRBV9 and TRBJ2-7, with D possibly being TRBD1 or TRBD2 (5 bases each). This CDR3 is 17 amino acids long. Trimming removed 3 bases from V and 2 bases from J, with 21 bases in between. Germline loops: CDR1 SGDLS, CDR2 YYNGEE. This CDR3 reads CASSAAGTGNGPYEQYF. CDR3 DNA sequence: TGTGCCAGCAGCGCAGCTGGGACGGGAAATGGGCCCTACGAGCAGTACTTC. The whole variable domain, remainder taken from reference TRBV9 and TRBJ2-7, is DSGVTQTPKHLITATGQRVTLRCSPRSGDLSVYWYQQSLDQGLQFLIQYYNGEERAKGNILERFSAQQFPDLHSELNLSSLELGDSALYFCASSAAGTGNGPYEQYFGPGTRLTVT.

The chain joins TRBV5-1 to TRBJ2-4, with unresolved D. Trimming shortened V by 1 base and J by 9 bases, and 5 bases separated the two germline ends. The CDR3 has 11 amino acids. Germline loops: CDR1 SGHRS, CDR2 YFSETQ. The CDR3 nucleotides read TGCGCCAGCAGCTTGTCAGGCATTCAGTACTTC. It specifies CASSLSGIQYF.

V gene TRBV27 combines with J gene TRBJ1-1; D gene unclear. Trimming stripped 7 bases from V and 0 bases from J, with 18 bases between. Germline lookup yields CDR1 MNHEY and CDR2 SMNVEV (reference sequence). This CDR3 has 16 residues. Here the CDR3 reads CASTMNLYRLNTEAFF. In DNA, the CDR3 is TGTGCCAGCACCATGAACCTATATAGATTGAACACTGAAGCTTTCTTT.

In this sample, this clone turned up a few times. V gene TRBV28 combines with J gene TRBJ1-6, with D maybe TRBD1 (5 bases). The V and J ends lost 5 bases and 0 bases respectively, with 14 bases between them. This CDR3 has 17 amino acids. Looked up from germline, CDR1 is MDHEN and CDR2 is SYDVKM. The CDR3 region has the DNA TGTGCCAGCAGTCCCCTCCGACAGAGCTCCTATAATTCACCCCTCCACTTT. Amino acids: CASSPLRQSSYNSPLHF.

The rearrangement links TRBV7-2 to TRBJ1-1; D call uncertain. CDR1 is SGHTA and CDR2 is FQGNSA in the germline V gene. CDR3 length equals 14 residues. V gave up 5 bases and J gave up 4 bases, with 14 bases separating them. The CDR3 spells CASSPRWEGTEAFF. The CDR3 DNA follows: TGTGCCAGCAGCCCCCGCTGGGAGGGCACTGAAGCTTTCTTT.

The rearrangement uses TRBV7-9 and TRBJ1-5; no reliable D call. Trimming left V 0 bases short and J 2 bases short, with 14 bases between. Germline lookup yields CDR1 SEHNR and CDR2 FQNEAQ (reference sequence). The CDR3 contains 17 residues. The CDR3 DNA reads TGTGCCAGCAGCTTAGCGCTAGACCGGAGAGGCAATCAGCCCCAGCATTTT. Translation: CASSLALDRRGNQPQHF. Based on the CDR3 plus reference TRBV7-9 and TRBJ1-5, the full variable domain is DTGVSQNPRHKITKRGQNVTFRCDPISEHNRLYWYRQTLGQGPEFLTYFQNEAQLEKSRLLSDRFSAERPKGSFSTLEIQRTEQGDSAMYLCASSLALDRRGNQPQHFGDGTRLSIL.

CDR3 coding DNA: TGTGCCAGCAGCTTAGTTTTGGGACAGCCCCAGCATTTT. Translated: CASSLVLGQPQHF. The rearrangement links TRBV7-7 to TRBJ1-5; D gene unclear. Germline V CDR1 and CDR2: SSHAT, FNYEAQ (reference sequence). V was shortened by 1 base and J by 7 bases, with 8 bases between the two germline ends. This CDR3 region has 13 residues.

The chain carries TRBV12-5 and TRBJ2-1, with D perhaps given as TRBD1 or TRBD2 (5 bases each). Germline V gives CDR1 LGHNT, CDR2 FRNRAP. Trimming took off 1 base at V and 5 bases at J, with 12 bases between the two ends. CDR3 length: 15 amino acids. The CDR3 region is CASGLGQTKNNEQFF. Here the CDR3 DNA reads TGTGCTAGTGGTTTGGGACAGACTAAAAACAATGAGCAGTTCTTC.

This sequence joins TRBV10-2 and TRBJ1-5; D possibly corresponds to TRBD1 (5 bases). Trimming cost V 4 bases and J 6 bases, with 13 bases left between them. The germline CDR1 and CDR2 sequences are WSHSY and SAAADI. CDR3 length: 14 residues. Written as DNA, the CDR3 is TGCGCCAGCAGTGTTGGGGGTTTCGGTCAGCCCCAGCATTTT. Translated, it gives CASSVGGFGQPQHF.

The chain is built from TRBV2 and TRBJ2-5, with 9 nucleotides matching TRBD1. CDR3 length: 14 amino acids. Germline V gene data show CDR1 as SNHLY and CDR2 as FYNNEI. V was clipped by 6 bases and J by 3 bases; unmatched bases: 5. CDR3 coding DNA: TGTGCCAGCAGAGAGACAGGGGGAAAAGAGACCCAGTACTTC. It encodes CASRETGGKETQYF.

V gene TRBV7-8 combines with J gene TRBJ2-7; 9 positions agree with TRBD1. Germline V gene sequence: CDR1 SGHVS, CDR2 FQNEAQ. This CDR3 comprises 15 residues. Germline trimming cut 5 bases from V and 5 bases from J; bases unmatched to any gene: 10. CDR3 residues: CASSRQGGNWDEQYF. CDR3 DNA: TGTGCCAGCAGCCGACAGGGGGGGAATTGGGACGAGCAGTACTTC. Drawing the rest from reference TRBV7-8 and TRBJ2-7, the complete variable domain is GAGVSQSPRYKVAKRGQDVALRCDPISGHVSLFWYQQALGQGPEFLTYFQNEAQLDKSGLPSDRFFAERPEGSVSTLKIQRTQQEDSAVYLCASSRQGGNWDEQYFGPGTRLTVT.

The rearrangement links TRBV29-1 to TRBJ2-7; D remains unclear. Germline V gene lookup returns CDR1 SQVTM and CDR2 ANQGSEA. The germline V and J ends were trimmed by 5 bases and 4 bases, with 12 bases remaining between them. The CDR3 sequence is 12 residues long. CDR3 sequence (DNA): TGCAGCGTTCCTCTCGGACCGTACGAGCAGTACTTC. Its translation is CSVPLGPYEQYF.